The entry that follows covers one T cell receptor (beta chain) sequence. Its target is not known. This sample was included in a study of shared clonotypes between healthy human individuals. Whole-study results and caveats: Approximately 5% of naive CD4 clonotypes were shared across four donors.

This CDR3 spans 14 amino acids. From germline, CDR1 is SGHVS and CDR2 FQNEAQ. Trimming stripped 5 bases from V and 4 bases from J, with 12 bases between. About 33,000 T cell genomes (approximately 180 ng DNA) went into each sorted-subset replicate. This table comes from immunoSEQ multiplex PCR, and its TCRdb copy is limited to in-frame clones, with some not included. The sample lists 950,000 to 1,300,000 clones; more than 65% were seen once. Those who donated were healthy HIV-negative adults, with no recent acute infections or vaccinations reported. Investigators divided CD4+ cells into CD45RA+ naive and CD45RA-negative memory subsets.

The source of this sequence is a man younger than 35 in good health. The genes are TRBV7-8 and TRBJ2-1, with a tentative D call TRBD2 (5 bases). Sequencing used memory CD4+ T cells sorted from blood. As for subset: CD45RA-negative fraction. CDR3 amino acids: CASSPIEGYNEQFF. Here the CDR3 DNA reads TGTGCCAGCAGCCCGATCGAGGGATACAATGAGCAGTTCTTC.